This T cell receptor beta chain was identified during a study of blood T cells in healthy people across ages. Germline V lookup: CDR1 SGDLS, CDR2 YYNGEE. The CDR3 runs 15 residues. V lost 4 bases to trimming and J lost 6 bases, with 16 bases between them. Isolation per sample recovered at least 6 million PBMCs. A sample-barcoded 5' primer and a J-beta primer mix were used in a second PCR of about 7 to 12 cycles. One entry per CDR3 protein results from TCRdb running MiXCR on the 5' RACE reads. The sample holds 270,000 or so distinct CDR3 sequences; roughly 26% are singletons and the top ten take approximately 29%. This clonotype was counted a few times.

The sequencing input was blood. This sequence joins TRBV9 and TRBJ1-4; D perhaps matches TRBD1 (5 bases). This sequence originates from a woman aged 70-85 years in good health. CDR3 in amino acids: CASSLGHATDEKLFF. CDR3 sequence (DNA): TGTGCCAGCAGCCTGGGGCACGCGACGGATGAAAAACTGTTTTTT. Based on the CDR3 plus reference TRBV9 and TRBJ1-4, the full variable domain is DSGVTQTPKHLITATGQRVTLRCSPRSGDLSVYWYQQSLDQGLQFLIQYYNGEERAKGNILERFSAQQFPDLHSELNLSSLELGDSALYFCASSLGHATDEKLFFGSGTQLSVL.